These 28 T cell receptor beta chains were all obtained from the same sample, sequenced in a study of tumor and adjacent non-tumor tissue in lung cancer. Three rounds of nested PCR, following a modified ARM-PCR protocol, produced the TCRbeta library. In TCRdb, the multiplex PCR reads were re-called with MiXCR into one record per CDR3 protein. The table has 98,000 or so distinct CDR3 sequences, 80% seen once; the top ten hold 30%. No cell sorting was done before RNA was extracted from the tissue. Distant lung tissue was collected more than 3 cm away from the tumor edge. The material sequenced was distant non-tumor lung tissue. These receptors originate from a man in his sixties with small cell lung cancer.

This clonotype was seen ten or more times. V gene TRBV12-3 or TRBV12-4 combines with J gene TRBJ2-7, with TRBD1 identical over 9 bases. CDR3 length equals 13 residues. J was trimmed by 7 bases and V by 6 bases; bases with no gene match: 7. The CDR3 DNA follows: TGTGCCAGCAGCAAACAGGGGGCGGGAGAGCAGTACTTC. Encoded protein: CASSKQGAGEQYF.

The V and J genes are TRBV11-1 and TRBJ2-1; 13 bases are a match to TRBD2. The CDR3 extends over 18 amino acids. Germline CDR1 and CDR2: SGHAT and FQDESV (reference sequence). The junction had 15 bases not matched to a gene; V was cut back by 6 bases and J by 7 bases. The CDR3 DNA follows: TGTGCCAGCAGACCAGAATCGAGGACTAGCGGGAGTGATAATGAGCAGTTCTTC. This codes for CASRPESRTSGSDNEQFF.

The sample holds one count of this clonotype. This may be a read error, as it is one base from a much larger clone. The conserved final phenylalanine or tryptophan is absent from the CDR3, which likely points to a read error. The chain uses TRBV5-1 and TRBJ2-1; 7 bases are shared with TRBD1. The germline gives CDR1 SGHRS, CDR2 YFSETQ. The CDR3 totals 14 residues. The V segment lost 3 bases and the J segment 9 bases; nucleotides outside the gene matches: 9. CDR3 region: CASSSGTELGEQFL. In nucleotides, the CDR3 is TGCGCCAGCAGCTCCGGGACAGAGCTCGGTGAGCAGTTCTTA.

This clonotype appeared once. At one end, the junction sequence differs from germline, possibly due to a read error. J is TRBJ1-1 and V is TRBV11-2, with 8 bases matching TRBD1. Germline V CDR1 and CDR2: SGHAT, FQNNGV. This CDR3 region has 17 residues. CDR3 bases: TGTGCCAGCAGCTTAACAGGGGGAGTGGATAGGAACACTGATGCTTTCTTT. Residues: CASSLTGGVDRNTDAFF. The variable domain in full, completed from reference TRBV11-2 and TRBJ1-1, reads EAGVAQSPRYKIIEKRQSVAFWCNPISGHATLYWYQQILGQGPKLLIQFQNNGVVDDSQLPKDRFSAERLKGVDSTLKIQPAKLEDSAVYLCASSLTGGVDRNTDAFFGQGTRLTVV.

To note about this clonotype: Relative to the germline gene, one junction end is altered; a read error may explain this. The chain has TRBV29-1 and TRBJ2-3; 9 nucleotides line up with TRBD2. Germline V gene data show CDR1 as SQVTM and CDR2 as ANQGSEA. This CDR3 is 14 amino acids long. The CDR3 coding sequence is TGCAGCGTTGAGCTAGCGGGAAGGGGAGATACGCAATATTTT. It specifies CSVELAGRGDTQYF.

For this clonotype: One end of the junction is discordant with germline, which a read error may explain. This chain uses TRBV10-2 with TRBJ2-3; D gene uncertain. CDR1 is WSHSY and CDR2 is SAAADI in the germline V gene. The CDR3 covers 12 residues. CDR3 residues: CATYEPPNTQYF. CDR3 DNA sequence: TGTGCCACCTACGAGCCCCCAAATACGCAGTATTTT.

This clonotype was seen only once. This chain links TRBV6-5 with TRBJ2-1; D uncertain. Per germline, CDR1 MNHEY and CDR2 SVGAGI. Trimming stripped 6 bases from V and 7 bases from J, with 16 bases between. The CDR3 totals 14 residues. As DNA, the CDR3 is TGTGCCAGCAGGCAGAATGGACGTAAGAATGAGCAGTTCTTC. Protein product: CASRQNGRKNEQFF.

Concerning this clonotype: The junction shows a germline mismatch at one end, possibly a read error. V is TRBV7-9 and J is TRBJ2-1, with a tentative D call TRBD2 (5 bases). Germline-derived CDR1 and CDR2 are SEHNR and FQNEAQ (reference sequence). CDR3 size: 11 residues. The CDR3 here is CSSGASNEQCF. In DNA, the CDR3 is TGTTCCAGCGGTGCTAGCAATGAGCAGTGCTTC.

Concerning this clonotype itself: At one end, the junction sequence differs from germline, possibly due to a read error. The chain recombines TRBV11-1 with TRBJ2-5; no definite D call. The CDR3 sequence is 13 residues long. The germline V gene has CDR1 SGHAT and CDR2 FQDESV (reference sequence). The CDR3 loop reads CASRLQLQETQYF. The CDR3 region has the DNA TGTGCCAGCAGATTACAACTCCAAGAGACACAGTACTTC.

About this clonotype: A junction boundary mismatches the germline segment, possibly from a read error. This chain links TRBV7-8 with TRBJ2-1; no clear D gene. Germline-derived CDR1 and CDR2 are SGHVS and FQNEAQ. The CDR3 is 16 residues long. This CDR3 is CAGSLFVSQSSIEQFF. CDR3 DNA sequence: TGTGCCGGCAGCTTATTTGTGTCCCAGAGTTCGATCGAGCAGTTCTTC.

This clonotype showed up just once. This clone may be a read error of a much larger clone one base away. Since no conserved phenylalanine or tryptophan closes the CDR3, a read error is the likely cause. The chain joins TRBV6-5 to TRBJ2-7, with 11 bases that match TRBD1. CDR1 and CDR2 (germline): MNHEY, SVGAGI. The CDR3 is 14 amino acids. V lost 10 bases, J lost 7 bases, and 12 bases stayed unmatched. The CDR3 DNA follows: TGTGCCAACGCAACCGGGACAGGGGGAGTTGAGCAGTACCTC. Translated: CANATGTGGVEQYL.

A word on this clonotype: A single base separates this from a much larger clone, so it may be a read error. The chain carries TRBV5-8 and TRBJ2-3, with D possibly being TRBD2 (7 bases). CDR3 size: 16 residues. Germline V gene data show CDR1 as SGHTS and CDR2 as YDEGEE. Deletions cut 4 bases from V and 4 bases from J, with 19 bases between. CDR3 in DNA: TGTGCCAGCAGCGATGGGGGGGGGCCCCCCCCAGATACGCAGTATTTT. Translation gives CASSDGGGPPPDTQYF.

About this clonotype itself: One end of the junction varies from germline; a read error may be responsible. In DNA form, the CDR3 reads TGTGCCAGTAGTGAGTCTTCTAGCGGGGGTACGCAGTATTTT. Translation gives CASSESSSGGTQYF. The V gene is TRBV6-1, the J gene TRBJ2-3; 10 nucleotides match TRBD2. The germline gives CDR1 MNHNS, CDR2 SASEGT. This CDR3 is built from 14 residues.

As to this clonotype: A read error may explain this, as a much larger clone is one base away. This CDR3 reads CASSLVREMVSEQYF. The CDR3 DNA sequence: TGTGCCAGCAGCTTGGTCCGGGAGATGGTCAGCGAGCAGTACTTC. The chain employs TRBV5-4 and TRBJ2-7, with D possibly being TRBD2 (6 bases). Trimming left V 0 bases short and J 6 bases short, with 16 bases between. The CDR3 runs to 15 residues. The V gene's germline CDR1 is SGHNT and CDR2 YYREEE (reference sequence).

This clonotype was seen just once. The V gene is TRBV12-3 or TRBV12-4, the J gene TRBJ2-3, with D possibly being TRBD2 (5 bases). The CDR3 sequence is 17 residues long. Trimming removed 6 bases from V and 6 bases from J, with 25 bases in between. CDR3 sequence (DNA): TGTGCCAGCAGCTCCCGACGAACTAGACGGAGAGGTGATACGCAGTATTTT. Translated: CASSSRRTRRRGDTQYF.

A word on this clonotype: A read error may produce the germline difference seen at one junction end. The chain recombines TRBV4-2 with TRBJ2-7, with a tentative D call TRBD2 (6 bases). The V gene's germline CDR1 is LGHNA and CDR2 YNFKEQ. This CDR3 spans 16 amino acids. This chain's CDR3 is CASNQAKGAGNYEQYF. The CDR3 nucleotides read TGTGCCAGCAACCAAGCAAAAGGTGCGGGGAACTACGAGCAGTACTTC.

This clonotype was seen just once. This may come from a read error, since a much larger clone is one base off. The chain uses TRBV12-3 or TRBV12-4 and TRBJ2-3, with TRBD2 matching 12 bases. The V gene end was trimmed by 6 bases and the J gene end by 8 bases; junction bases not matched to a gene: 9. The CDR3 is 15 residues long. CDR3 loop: CASRPTSGSRGTQYF. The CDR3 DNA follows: TGTGCCAGCAGACCGACTAGCGGGAGTAGAGGTACGCAGTATTTT.

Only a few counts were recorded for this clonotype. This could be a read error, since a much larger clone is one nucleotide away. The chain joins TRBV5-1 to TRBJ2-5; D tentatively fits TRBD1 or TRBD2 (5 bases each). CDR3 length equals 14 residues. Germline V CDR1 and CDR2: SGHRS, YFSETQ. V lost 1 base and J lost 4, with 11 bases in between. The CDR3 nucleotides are TGCGCCAGCAGCTTGATGGGACCAGTAGAGACCCAGTACTTC. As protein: CASSLMGPVETQYF.

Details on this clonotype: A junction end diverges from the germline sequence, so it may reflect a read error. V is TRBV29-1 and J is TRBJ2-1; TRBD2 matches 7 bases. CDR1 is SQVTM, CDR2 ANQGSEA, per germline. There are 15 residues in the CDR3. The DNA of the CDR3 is TGCAGCGGAACCCCGTTGCGGGGGTATTGCAATGAGCACTTCTTC. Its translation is CSGTPLRGYCNEHFF.

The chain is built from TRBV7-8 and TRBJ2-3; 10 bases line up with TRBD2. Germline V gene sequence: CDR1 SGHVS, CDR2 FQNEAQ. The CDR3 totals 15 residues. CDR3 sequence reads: CTNSQASGGGGTQYF. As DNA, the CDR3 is TGTACCAACAGCCAAGCTAGCGGGGGTGGCGGTACGCAGTATTTT. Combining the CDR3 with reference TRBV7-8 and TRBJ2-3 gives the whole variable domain GAGVSQSPRYKVAKRGQDVALRCDPISGHVSLFWYQQALGQGPEFLTYFQNEAQLDKSGLPSDRFFAERPEGSVSTLKIQRTQQEDSAVYLCTNSQASGGGGTQYFGPGTRLTVL.

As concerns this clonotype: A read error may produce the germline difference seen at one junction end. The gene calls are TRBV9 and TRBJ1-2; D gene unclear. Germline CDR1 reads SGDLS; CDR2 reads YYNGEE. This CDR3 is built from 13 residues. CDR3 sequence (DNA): TGTACCAGCAGCCGAGATTGGAGCCGTGGCTACACCTTC. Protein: CTSSRDWSRGYTF. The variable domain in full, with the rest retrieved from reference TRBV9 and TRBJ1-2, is DSGVTQTPKHLITATGQRVTLRCSPRSGDLSVYWYQQSLDQGLQFLIQYYNGEERAKGNILERFSAQQFPDLHSELNLSSLELGDSALYFCTSSRDWSRGYTFGSGTRLTVV.

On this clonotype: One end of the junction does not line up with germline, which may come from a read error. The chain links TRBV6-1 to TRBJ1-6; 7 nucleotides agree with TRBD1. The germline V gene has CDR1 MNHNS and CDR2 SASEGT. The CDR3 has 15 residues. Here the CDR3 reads CASSDRVDYNSPLHF. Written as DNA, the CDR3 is TGTGCCAGTAGTGACAGGGTTGACTATAATTCACCCCTCCACTTT.

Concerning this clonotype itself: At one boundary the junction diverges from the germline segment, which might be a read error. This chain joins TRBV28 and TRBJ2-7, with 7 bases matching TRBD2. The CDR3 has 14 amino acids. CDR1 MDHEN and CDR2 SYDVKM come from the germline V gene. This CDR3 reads CASGFASGVYDQYF. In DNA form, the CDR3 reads TGTGCCAGCGGTTTCGCTAGCGGAGTCTACGATCAGTACTTC.

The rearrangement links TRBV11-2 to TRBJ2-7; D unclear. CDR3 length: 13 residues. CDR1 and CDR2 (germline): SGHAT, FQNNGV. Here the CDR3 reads CVSSLACSYEQYV. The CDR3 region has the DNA TGTGTCAGCAGCTTAGCTTGCTCCTACGAGCAATACGTC.

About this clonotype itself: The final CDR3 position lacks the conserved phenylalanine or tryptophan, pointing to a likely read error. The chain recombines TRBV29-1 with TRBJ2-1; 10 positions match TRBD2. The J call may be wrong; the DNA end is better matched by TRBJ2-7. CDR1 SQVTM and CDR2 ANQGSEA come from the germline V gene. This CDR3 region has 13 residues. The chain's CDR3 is CSVGTSGYNEQYL. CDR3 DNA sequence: TGCAGCGTTGGGACTAGCGGATACAATGAGCAGTACTTA.

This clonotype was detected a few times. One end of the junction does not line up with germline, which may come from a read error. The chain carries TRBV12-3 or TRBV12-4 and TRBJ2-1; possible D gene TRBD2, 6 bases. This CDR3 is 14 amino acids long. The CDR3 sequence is CASSLAGSANGQFF. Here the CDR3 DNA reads TGTGCCAGCAGTTTGGCCGGGAGCGCTAATGGGCAGTTCTTC.

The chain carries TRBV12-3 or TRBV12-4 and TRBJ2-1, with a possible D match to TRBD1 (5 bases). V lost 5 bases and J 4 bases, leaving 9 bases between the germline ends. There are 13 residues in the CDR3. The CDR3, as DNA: TGTGCCAGCAGTATCGACAGTTACAATGAGCAGTTCTTC. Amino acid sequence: CASSIDSYNEQFF.

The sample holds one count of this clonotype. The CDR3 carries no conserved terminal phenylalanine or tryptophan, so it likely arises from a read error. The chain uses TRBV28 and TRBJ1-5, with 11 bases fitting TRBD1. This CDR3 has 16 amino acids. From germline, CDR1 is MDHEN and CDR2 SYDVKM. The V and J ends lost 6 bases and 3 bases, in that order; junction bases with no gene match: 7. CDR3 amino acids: CASRYGDRGFNQPQHL. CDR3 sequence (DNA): TGTGCCAGCAGGTATGGGGACAGGGGGTTCAATCAGCCCCAGCATTTA.